This record looks at one T cell receptor beta chain sequence and its context. V lost 1 base and J lost 9; bases outside the gene matches: 9. Germline V gene sequence: CDR1 SGHDN, CDR2 FVKESK. CDR3 size: 16 residues. These data come from a study of blood T cell repertoires in COVID-19. Original handling: Reference gene primer amplification gave estimated nucleated cell counts. Clones were sequenced by immunoSEQ multiplex PCR, and TCRdb holds only the in-frame ones, with some missing. V, J and clone size are those of that table, while D and trimming were read from the DNA. The profile shows 350,000 to 450,000 clones, roughly nine tenths of them singletons.

The genes are TRBV14 and TRBJ1-6, with 7 bases aligning to TRBD1. The sequence derives from a man aged 40-49 years with acute or convalescent COVID-19. Sequencing used peripheral blood. CDR3: CASSQALRGGSSPLHF. The CDR3 bases are TGTGCCAGCAGCCAAGCGCTCAGAGGGGGCAGTTCACCCCTCCACTTT.